The 15 T cell receptor beta chains below all came from one sample that was sequenced in a study of blood T cell repertoires in COVID-19 (dated by TCRdb to 2020 to 2022). Library preparation was by the immunoSEQ multiplex PCR assay. TCRdb took this table from immuneACCESS and kept in-frame rearrangements with V and J called. Such tables lack part of the clones; where checked against another copy, unresolved V genes explain under half of the gap, and the rest is unexplained. The sample contains about 83,000 clones, more than 75% of them found a single time. Clones ranked in the top ten supply roughly 8% of the sample. Material: peripheral blood. Receptor source: a man aged 80 or over with active or convalescent COVID-19.

This clone appeared a single time. The rearrangement uses TRBV3-1 (or the pseudogene TRBV3-2) and TRBJ2-1, with 14 bases that match TRBD2. CDR3 length: 17 amino acids. Germline V gene lookup returns CDR1 LGHDT and CDR2 YNNKEL (reference sequence). V was pared by 2 bases and J by 9 bases, with 9 bases of the junction left unmatched. CDR3 amino acids: CASSQPGLAGVYSEQFF. As DNA, the CDR3 is TGTGCCAGCAGCCAACCGGGACTAGCGGGAGTTTACTCTGAGCAGTTCTTC.

The chain couples TRBV27 to TRBJ1-5; D unclear. The V end was cut by 4 bases, the J end by 7 bases, with 11 bases between. The CDR3 is 13 amino acids. In germline, CDR1 is MNHEY, CDR2 SMNVEV (reference sequence). This chain's CDR3 is CASSYNMEQPQHF. CDR3 DNA: TGTGCCAGCAGTTACAACATGGAGCAGCCCCAGCATTTT.

The chain links TRBV7-2 to TRBJ2-1; D not resolved. This CDR3 contains 14 residues. V lost 4 bases and J 10 bases, leaving 17 bases between the germline ends. CDR1 and CDR2 (germline): SGHTA, FQGNSA. The DNA for the CDR3 is TGTGCCAGCAGCTCCCGTTTGTCGCGAGGAGAGCAGTTCTTC. Translating it yields CASSSRLSRGEQFF.

J is TRBJ2-3 and V is TRBV2; the match to TRBD2 covers 8 bases. Germline trimming cut 8 bases from V and 2 bases from J; bases unmatched to any gene: 6. CDR1 and CDR2 (germline): SNHLY, FYNNEI. There are 14 residues in the CDR3. CDR3 sequence reads: CASALRGATDTQYF. In DNA form, the CDR3 reads TGTGCCAGCGCCTTGCGGGGGGCCACAGATACGCAGTATTTT.

Here the CDR3 DNA reads TGTGCCAGCAGTGACCAGAATTCACCCCTCCACTTT. The encoded protein is CASSDQNSPLHF. V and J are TRBV6-4 and TRBJ1-6; D gene ambiguous. The length of the CDR3 is 12 residues. Trimming shortened V by 2 bases and J by 7 bases, and 3 bases separated the two germline ends. CDR1 MRHNA and CDR2 SNTAGT come from the germline V gene.

The chain employs TRBV20-1 and TRBJ2-2; TRBD2 matches at 7 bases. After removal of 3 bases from V and 1 base from J, the junction contained 5 bases not matched to a gene. CDR3 size: 15 residues. Looked up from germline, CDR1 is DFQATT and CDR2 is SNEGSKA (reference sequence). CDR3 DNA sequence: TGCAGTGCTAGTTTCCGGGGGGAGAACACCGGGGAGCTGTTTTTT. This gives the protein CSASFRGENTGELFF.

The gene calls are TRBV5-1 and TRBJ1-2, with D unresolved. Germline CDR1 SGHRS, CDR2 YFSETQ. Between the trimmed V and J ends, which lost 2 bases and 0 bases, there was a span of 14 bases. The CDR3 consists of 16 residues. The CDR3 DNA reads TGCGCCAGCAGCTTCAGTGCAGCCACTACTAACTATGGCTACACCTTC. It codes for CASSFSAATTNYGYTF.

The chain carries TRBV24-1 and TRBJ2-2; 12 bases map to TRBD2. Germline V CDR1 and CDR2: KGHDR, SFDVKD. V gave up 8 bases and J gave up 1 base; unmatched junction bases: 10. This CDR3 is built from 18 residues. CDR3 sequence reads: CATTQASGRAENTGELFF. In nucleotides, the CDR3 is TGTGCCACCACGCAGGCTAGCGGGAGGGCCGAGAACACCGGGGAGCTGTTTTTT.

V usage is TRBV18 and J usage is TRBJ1-1, with 9 bases matching TRBD1. The ends lost 3 bases at V and 4 bases at J; junction bases unmatched: 3. CDR3 length: 14 residues. CDR1 and CDR2 from the germline V gene are KGHSH and LQKENI. The CDR3 DNA is TGTGCCAGCTCACCGGGACAGGGTCGCACTGAAGCTTTCTTT. Translation: CASSPGQGRTEAFF.

The rearrangement uses TRBV10-1 and TRBJ2-1; 9 bases are shared with TRBD2. Germline V gives CDR1 WNHNN, CDR2 SYGVQD (reference sequence). CDR3 length: 16 amino acids. V lost 8 bases and J lost 3; bases outside the gene matches: 11. The DNA of the CDR3 is TGCGCCAGCGATGATAGCGGGGGCCAGTACTACAATGAGCAGTTCTTC. It specifies CASDDSGGQYYNEQFF.

This rearrangement joins TRBV9 to TRBJ1-6; TRBD1 might be the D (5 bases). The CDR3 length is 12 residues. The V gene's germline CDR1 is SGDLS and CDR2 YYNGEE. The V end was cut by 1 base, the J end by 10 bases, with 6 bases between. The CDR3 region is CASSVQGSPLHF. The CDR3 DNA is TGTGCCAGCAGCGTACAGGGATCACCCCTCCACTTT.

The genes are TRBV9 and TRBJ1-1; D gene unclear. Germline V CDR1 and CDR2: SGDLS, YYNGEE. The V end lost 4 bases, the J end lost 1 base, and 8 bases lay between the germline ends. There are 13 residues in the CDR3. The CDR3 DNA is TGTGCCAGCAGCTTCGAGGGGAACACTGAAGCTTTCTTT. Its protein is CASSFEGNTEAFF.

The chain combines TRBV20-1 with TRBJ1-4; 7 bases fit TRBD1. Germline trimming cut 4 bases from V and 11 bases from J; bases unmatched to any gene: 4. Germline V gives CDR1 DFQATT, CDR2 SNEGSKA (reference sequence). The CDR3 consists of 11 residues. CDR3 DNA sequence: TGCAGTGCTATCGAACAGGGGAAACTGTTTTTT. Translated, it gives CSAIEQGKLFF.

V gene TRBV2 combines with J gene TRBJ1-4; no clear D gene. Trimming left V 5 bases short and J 3 bases short, with 4 bases between. Germline V gene sequence: CDR1 SNHLY, CDR2 FYNNEI. CDR3 length: 12 residues. CDR3 DNA sequence: TGTGCCAGCAGTTCGGCTAATGAAAAACTGTTTTTT. This codes for CASSSANEKLFF. The variable domain in full, completed from reference TRBV2 and TRBJ1-4, reads EPEVTQTPSHQVTQMGQEVILRCVPISNHLYFYWYRQILGQKVEFLVSFYNNEISEKSEIFDDQFSVERPDGSNFTLKIRSTKLEDSAMYFCASSSANEKLFFGSGTQLSVL.

The rearrangement links TRBV4-1 to TRBJ2-5; the D gene is possibly TRBD1 (6 bases). Germline V CDR1 and CDR2: MGHRA, YSYEKL. Trimming removed 3 bases at V and 7 bases at J, with 21 bases between. There are 16 residues in the CDR3. The CDR3 region is CASSQGAPPRDATQYF. CDR3 nucleotides: TGCGCCAGCAGCCAGGGGGCCCCGCCCAGGGACGCGACCCAGTACTTC.